The present TCR beta chain was sequenced within a study of regulatory T cells in long-lasting Graves disease. Study as a whole: Disease was considered persistent Graves' disease after over 5 years of antithyroid drugs (with positive TSH receptor antibodies).

Findings and limits, study-wide: Lower TCR diversity was seen in persistent Graves' patients than in newly diagnosed ones. When disease was persistent, TRBV28, TRBJ1-2 and TRBJ2-5 were the favored segments.

Time point: persistent/refractory GD, antithyroid drugs over 5 years with positive TRAb. From RNA extracted from PBMCs, the TCR library was made. The patients included were those that came from an endocrinology department in Xi'an, China. Notes on this clonotype: Its antigen remains unidentified.

Relying on iRepertoire HTBI primers and Arm-PCR of CDR3 regions, the team built TCR beta libraries. Each CDR3 protein is one row after TCRdb ran MiXCR on the multiplex PCR reads. The table shows 650,000 to 700,000 distinct CDR3 sequences, with approximately 31% occurring only once. The CDR3 contains 13 residues. V lost 6 bases and J 0 bases, leaving 8 bases between the germline ends. Germline V gene data show CDR1 as MNHEY and CDR2 as SMNVEV (reference sequence). Sequences were derived from peripheral blood mononuclear cells (PBMCs), sampled when the disease was refractory, from a patient treated with antithyroid drugs. The chain couples TRBV27 to TRBJ1-2; the D is unclear. The origin of this receptor is a female donor with Graves disease. CDR3 sequence reads: CASRTWANYGYTF. CDR3 nucleotides: TGTGCCAGCAGAACCTGGGCTAACTATGGCTACACCTTC.